This TCR beta chain was recorded in a study of cytomegalovirus exposure and HLA in healthy donors. This PCR relied on a set of 60 Vbeta primers and 13 Jbeta primers. Some clones are missing from TCRdb's copy, which holds only in-frame ones; the method was immunoSEQ multiplex PCR. The data contain roughly 160,000 clones, roughly 84% of them seen just once; the ten biggest clones take up 0.38%. The CDR3 totals 15 residues. Looked up from germline, CDR1 is MDHEN and CDR2 is SYDVKM. Trimming removed 1 base from V and 6 bases from J; junction bases left unmatched: 7. Sequenced: PBMCs. This receptor was obtained from a boy aged 2-9 years in good health and CMV-seronegative. The V gene is TRBV28, the J gene TRBJ2-7; 9 nucleotides align to TRBD1. CDR3 sequence (DNA): TGTGCCAGCAGTTTATCCCCGGGACAGGGAAGCGAGCAGTACTTC. Translation: CASSLSPGQGSEQYF. Looking up the rest from reference TRBV28 and TRBJ2-7 gives the full variable domain: DVKVTQSSRYLVKRTGEKVFLECVQDMDHENMFWYRQDPGLGLRLIYFSYDVKMKEKGDIPEGYSVSREKKERFSLILESASTNQTSMYLCASSLSPGQGSEQYFGPGTRLTVT.